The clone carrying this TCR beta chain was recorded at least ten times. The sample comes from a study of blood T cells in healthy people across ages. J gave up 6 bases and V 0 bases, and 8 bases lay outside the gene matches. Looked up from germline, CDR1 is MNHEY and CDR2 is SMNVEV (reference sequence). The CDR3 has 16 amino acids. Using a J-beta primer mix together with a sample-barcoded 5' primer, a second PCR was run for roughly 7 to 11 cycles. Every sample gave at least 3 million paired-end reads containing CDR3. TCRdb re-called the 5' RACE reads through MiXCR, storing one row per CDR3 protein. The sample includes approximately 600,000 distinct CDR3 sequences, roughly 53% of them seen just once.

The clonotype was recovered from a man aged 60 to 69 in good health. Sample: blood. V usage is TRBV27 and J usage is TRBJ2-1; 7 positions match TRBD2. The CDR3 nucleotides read TGTGCCAGCAGTTTATCGGTCCTAGCGGAGCCCAATGAGCAGTTCTTC. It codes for CASSLSVLAEPNEQFF.